This T cell receptor (beta chain) was found in a study of graft-versus-host responses after intestinal transplantation (TCRdb year 2021). A note on the overall study: The transplants that recipients received were multivisceral, liver-intestinal, or isolated intestinal. A peak of at least 4% donor T cells among recipient peripheral blood mononuclear cells was the definition used for donor T cell macrochimerism. Every recipient was given anti-thymocyte globulin induction, followed by around three years of maintenance tacrolimus and steroids. Rather than going through the commercial service, samples from a few later patients were sequenced in-house on an Illumina MiSeq and processed with MiXCR. A cohort of about 26 intestinal transplant recipients, including one retransplant, was enrolled, and a few patients lacking pretransplant specimens were excluded. After intestinal transplantation, graft-versus-host and host-versus-graft alloreactive T cell clones were followed in the graft, circulation and bone marrow using bulk TCR-beta CDR3 sequencing. Alloreactive clones were identified by sequencing pre-transplant mixed lymphocyte reaction products and comparing these products with unstimulated pre-transplant donor and recipient T cells. General conclusions and limits of the study: Early after transplant, peak levels of circulating GvH clones were associated with declines in HvG clones. The relatively low number and heterogeneity of intestinal transplant patients limited the conclusions. GvH clones were detected in recipient bone marrow, and some of these GvH clones were observed earlier in ileal mucosa or blood, consistent with an intestinal mucosal origin. High GvH to HvG T cell clonal ratios were observed in the allografts of patients with donor T cell macrochimerism.

About this clone itself: Its antigen remains unidentified. No much larger clone is present one base from it, and per-base qualities are unavailable.

Blood samples were collected up to 4 times in the first month after transplant and then at least monthly when available. Library construction relied on the immunoSEQ multiplex PCR assay. For most patients, genomic DNA was subjected to high-throughput TCR-beta CDR3 sequencing by Adaptive Biotechnologies. The original pipeline was this. TCR sequencing data were retrieved from Adaptive's ImmunoSEQ software for some 19 patients, whereas three other patients were processed with MiXCR and VDJtools. Because the origin of CDR3 nucleotide sequences shared between donor and recipient could not be assigned, those sequences were removed. At least 2-fold expansion over unstimulated cells and a minimum CFSE-low frequency of 0.002% (template counts) or 0.001% (read counts) were required for clones to be classified as alloreactive. Mappable clones were those detected in sequenced pre-transplant spleen, lymph node, or MLR CFSE-low populations of the donor or recipient. The cumulative frequency of alloreactive clones was calculated as a percentage of all sequences, weighted by copy number. TCRdb carries this immuneACCESS record with in-frame sequences only. Its versions omit some clonotypes, under half of them owing to an unresolved V gene in the studies checked, with the rest unexplained. That table furnishes V, J and clone size, whereas the DNA furnished D and trimming. Counted in this sample were 21,000 or so clones; 89% of them appeared once. Clones ranked in the top ten supply under 6.5% of the sample.

The receptor was isolated from a human patient who received an intestinal transplant, so some T cells may come from the graft donor. The material sequenced was PBMCs, taken 65 to 70 days after intestinal transplantation.

Here the CDR3 is given as CASSLVGLTGELFF. In nucleotides, the sequence is TGCGCCAGCAGCTTGGTGGGGCTCACCGGGGAGCTGTTTTTT. The V and J genes are TRBV5-1 and TRBJ2-2; the best D guess is TRBD1, with 5 bases matching. V loses 0 bases of germline sequence and J loses 4 bases, and the interval between the two ends is 7 bases. The germline V gene specifies SGHRS as CDR1 and YFSETQ as CDR2. Inclusive of the bounding cysteine and phenylalanine, the CDR3 is 14 residues long. Only the CDR3 region is kept as DNA, spanning 42 bases read in frame from base 1.